Listed below are T cell receptor beta chains from one sample, sequenced in a study of blood T cell repertoires in COVID-19. Sequencing used immunoSEQ multiplex PCR; TCRdb keeps in-frame clones, though not all of them. The data hold about 180,000 clones, with 60% to 80% observed a single time. Sequences were obtained from PBMCs or T cells enriched from blood (not recorded which). All receptors come from a man in his sixties who had been exposed to COVID-19. The CDR3 runs from the conserved cysteine through the conserved F or W. D genes are given only for firm matches. Size values are once, few and many counts, or a class for expanded clones, and some rows have none.

v_call,clone_size,d_call,j_call,cdr3_aa,cdr3_nt
TRBV19,-,-,TRBJ1-3,CASSIGIAIYF,TGTGCCAGTAGTATTGGTATAGCCATATATTTT
TRBV18,-,TRBD1,TRBJ2-2,CASSADRGVAGELFF,TGTGCCAGCTCCGCGGACAGGGGTGTCGCCGGGGAGCTGTTTTTT
TRBV7-8,-,-,TRBJ2-5,CASSLDGIGVETQYF,TGTGCCAGCAGCTTAGATGGGATCGGGGTGGAGACCCAGTACTTC
TRBV6-6,once,-,TRBJ1-1,CASSPRTEAFF,TGTGCCAGCAGCCCCCGGACTGAAGCTTTCTTT
TRBV19,-,TRBD2,TRBJ2-1,CAGKKGASGNFFRDEQFF,TGTGCCGGTAAAAAGGGGGCTAGCGGGAATTTCTTCCGCGATGAGCAGTTCTTC
TRBV19,-,TRBD1,TRBJ1-5,CASSIRDRGYQPQHF,TGTGCCAGTAGTATCCGGGACAGGGGTTATCAGCCCCAGCATTTT
TRBV29-1,-,TRBD2,TRBJ2-5,CSVQLTGLAGDNRQETQYF,TGCAGCGTCCAATTAACGGGACTAGCGGGAGACAACCGACAAGAGACCCAGTACTTC
TRBV5-1,few,TRBD2,TRBJ2-3,CASSGGLAGGGADTQYF,TGCGCCAGCAGCGGGGGACTAGCGGGAGGAGGGGCAGATACGCAGTATTTT
TRBV10-1,-,TRBD1,TRBJ1-2,CASSGLLAGGYGYTF,TGCGCCAGCAGTGGGCTCTTGGCAGGGGGCTATGGCTACACCTTC
TRBV5-1,-,TRBD2,TRBJ2-1,CASSSTPTSADNEQFF,TGCGCCAGCAGCTCAACCCCGACTAGCGCCGACAATGAGCAGTTCTTC
TRBV6-6,-,-,TRBJ1-3,CASSRIVGPSSGNTIYF,TGTGCCAGCAGCCGAATCGTTGGGCCGAGCTCTGGAAACACCATATATTTT
TRBV7-3,-,TRBD2,TRBJ2-3,CASSLREKGTQYF,TGTGCCAGCAGCTTGCGGGAGAAGGGTACGCAGTATTTT
TRBV4-1,-,TRBD2,TRBJ2-5,CASRPKLAGGYQETQYF,TGCGCCAGCAGACCGAAACTAGCGGGGGGGTACCAAGAGACCCAGTACTTC
TRBV10-3,-,TRBD1,TRBJ2-5,CAISEGSTGVQETQYF,TGTGCCATCAGTGAGGGGAGTACAGGGGTCCAAGAGACCCAGTACTTC
TRBV13,-,TRBD1,TRBJ2-7,CASSTHKLQGQPYEQYF,TGTGCCAGCAGCACCCACAAACTTCAGGGACAGCCCTACGAGCAGTACTTC
TRBV9,-,-,TRBJ2-1,CASSVGPADGEQFF,TGTGCCAGCAGCGTCGGTCCAGCGGACGGTGAGCAGTTCTTC
TRBV11-3,once,TRBD2,TRBJ2-3,CASSRGAGGTDTQYF,TGTGCCAGCAGCCGAGGGGCGGGAGGAACAGATACGCAGTATTTT
TRBV5-4,-,-,TRBJ2-3,CASSPSSANTDTQYF,TGTGCCAGCAGCCCATCTAGCGCCAACACAGATACGCAGTATTTT
TRBV10-3,once,TRBD1,TRBJ1-4,CAIRQGTNEKLFF,TGTGCCATCAGACAGGGGACTAATGAAAAACTGTTTTTT
TRBV9,once,-,TRBJ1-1,CASSVEPRTEAFF,TGTGCCAGCAGCGTAGAGCCCCGGACTGAAGCTTTCTTT
TRBV19,-,-,TRBJ1-3,CASLQHSGNTIYF,TGTGCCAGTTTACAGCATTCGGGAAACACCATATATTTT
TRBV4-2,-,-,TRBJ1-2,CASSQDLRGYGYTF,TGTGCCAGCAGCCAAGATCTAAGGGGCTATGGCTACACCTTC
TRBV7-2,-,-,TRBJ2-7,CASSRSGSQLYEQYF,TGTGCCAGCAGCCGGAGCGGAAGCCAACTCTACGAGCAGTACTTC
TRBV19,-,-,TRBJ1-5,CASKITGTSPQHF,TGTGCCAGCAAAATAACAGGGACCTCGCCCCAGCATTTT
TRBV6-6,-,-,TRBJ2-7,CASSDGGAYYEQYF,TGTGCCAGCAGCGACGGGGGAGCTTACTACGAGCAGTACTTC
TRBV9,-,-,TRBJ2-2,CASGDPSDRELFF,TGTGCCAGCGGAGACCCTTCTGACCGGGAGCTGTTTTTT
TRBV7-2,few,TRBD2,TRBJ2-4,CASSLAGGRLVGRGSIQYF,TGTGCCAGCAGCTTAGCGGGGGGGAGACTAGTAGGTAGGGGCAGCATTCAGTACTTC
TRBV28,-,TRBD2,TRBJ2-2,CASRLGGANTGELFF,TGTGCCAGCCGTTTGGGAGGGGCGAACACCGGGGAGCTGTTTTTT
TRBV18,-,-,TRBJ1-1,CASSPRGRNTEAFF,TGTGCCAGCTCACCACGGGGCCGGAACACTGAAGCTTTCTTT
TRBV19,-,TRBD2,TRBJ2-3,CASSPSGRGTDTQYF,TGTGCCAGTAGTCCTAGCGGGAGAGGGACAGATACGCAGTATTTT
TRBV29-1,-,TRBD1,TRBJ1-1,CSVGQGVFTEAFF,TGCAGCGTGGGACAGGGGGTATTCACTGAAGCTTTCTTT
TRBV7-2,once,-,TRBJ2-3,CASSLGSGNGDTQYF,TGTGCCAGCAGCTTAGGGTCCGGGAATGGCGATACGCAGTATTTT
TRBV6-4,-,-,TRBJ2-1,CASSPLPGGSSYNEQFF,TGTGCCAGCAGTCCGCTACCCGGAGGGAGCTCCTACAATGAGCAGTTCTTC
TRBV5-6,few,TRBD2,TRBJ2-3,CASSTGLAGGSTDTQYF,TGTGCCAGCAGCACCGGACTAGCGGGGGGTAGCACAGATACGCAGTATTTT
TRBV6-5,few,-,TRBJ2-7,CASSTDSPSYEQYF,TGTGCCAGCAGCACGGACAGTCCCTCCTACGAGCAGTACTTC
TRBV27,few,-,TRBJ2-2,CASGVIGVGTGELFF,TGTGCCAGCGGAGTAATCGGAGTGGGCACCGGGGAGCTGTTTTTT
TRBV5-8,-,TRBD1,TRBJ1-1,CASSSTGARNTEAFF,TGTGCCAGCAGCTCGACAGGGGCACGGAACACTGAAGCTTTCTTT
TRBV3-1/TRBV3-2,-,-,TRBJ1-1,CASSHRGSPEAFF,TGTGCCAGCAGCCATCGGGGTTCCCCTGAAGCTTTCTTT
TRBV5-5,-,-,TRBJ1-2,CASSFRANYGYTF,TGTGCCAGCAGCTTCCGGGCTAACTATGGCTACACCTTC
TRBV7-2,-,TRBD1,TRBJ1-1,CASSLTTGANTEAFF,TGTGCCAGCAGCCTAACGACAGGGGCGAACACTGAAGCTTTCTTT
TRBV30,-,TRBD1,TRBJ1-5,CAWRLTGGGQPQHF,TGTGCCTGGAGACTCACAGGGGGTGGTCAGCCCCAGCATTTT
TRBV7-2,-,-,TRBJ1-2,CASSRDSFGYTF,TGTGCCAGCAGCCGGGACTCTTTCGGCTACACCTTC
TRBV9,-,TRBD1,TRBJ1-2,CASSSRQGIAGYTF,TGTGCCAGCAGCAGTCGACAGGGGATCGCTGGCTACACCTTC
TRBV10-2,-,-,TRBJ2-3,CASSESAASGDTQYF,TGCGCCAGCAGTGAGTCGGCGGCTAGTGGGGATACGCAGTATTTT
TRBV6-5,-,-,TRBJ1-2,CASSSVANYGYTF,TGTGCCAGCTCATCGGTAGCTAACTATGGCTACACCTTC
TRBV7-6,once,TRBD2,TRBJ2-1,CASSFQIAGAPYNEQFF,TGTGCCAGCAGCTTCCAGATAGCGGGAGCCCCCTACAATGAGCAGTTCTTC
TRBV9,-,-,TRBJ1-6,CASGQGSTNSPLHF,TGTGCCAGCGGCCAGGGTAGTACCAATTCACCCCTCCACTTT
TRBV5-6,-,-,TRBJ1-5,CASSGRSIVNQPQHF,TGTGCCAGCAGCGGGAGGTCAATAGTGAATCAGCCCCAGCATTTT
TRBV25-1,few,-,TRBJ1-3,CASSPPSSGNTIYF,TGTGCCAGCAGCCCGCCTAGCTCTGGAAACACCATATATTTT
TRBV19,-,TRBD1,TRBJ1-1,CASTPGQTLNTEAFF,TGTGCCAGCACGCCGGGACAGACCTTGAACACTGAAGCTTTCTTT
TRBV7-8,-,TRBD1,TRBJ2-7,CASSLVLGLTGALTYEQYF,TGTGCCAGCAGCTTAGTGTTGGGTCTTACAGGGGCCCTAACCTACGAGCAGTACTTC
TRBV10-3,-,-,TRBJ2-7,CAISQQGSYEQYF,TGTGCCATCAGTCAACAGGGTTCTTACGAGCAGTACTTC
TRBV10-1,few,-,TRBJ2-1,CASSEFGGANEQFF,TGCGCCAGCAGTGAGTTTGGGGGGGCCAATGAGCAGTTCTTC
TRBV29-1,-,TRBD1,TRBJ2-1,CSTDRVGSYNEQFF,TGCAGCACTGACAGGGTGGGCTCCTACAATGAGCAGTTCTTC
TRBV5-1,once,-,TRBJ2-1,CASSLLGRYNEQFF,TGCGCCAGCAGCTTGCTTGGTAGATACAATGAGCAGTTCTTC
TRBV18,-,-,TRBJ2-2,CASSPGPGELFF,TGTGCCAGCTCACCGGGGCCCGGGGAGCTGTTTTTT
TRBV24-1,-,TRBD1,TRBJ1-5,CATSSGGTGNQPQHF,TGTGCCACCAGTTCGGGGGGGACAGGGAATCAGCCCCAGCATTTT
TRBV6-2/TRBV6-3,-,-,TRBJ2-5,CASSSMMARQETQYF,TGTGCCAGCAGTTCAATGATGGCCAGGCAAGAGACCCAGTACTTC